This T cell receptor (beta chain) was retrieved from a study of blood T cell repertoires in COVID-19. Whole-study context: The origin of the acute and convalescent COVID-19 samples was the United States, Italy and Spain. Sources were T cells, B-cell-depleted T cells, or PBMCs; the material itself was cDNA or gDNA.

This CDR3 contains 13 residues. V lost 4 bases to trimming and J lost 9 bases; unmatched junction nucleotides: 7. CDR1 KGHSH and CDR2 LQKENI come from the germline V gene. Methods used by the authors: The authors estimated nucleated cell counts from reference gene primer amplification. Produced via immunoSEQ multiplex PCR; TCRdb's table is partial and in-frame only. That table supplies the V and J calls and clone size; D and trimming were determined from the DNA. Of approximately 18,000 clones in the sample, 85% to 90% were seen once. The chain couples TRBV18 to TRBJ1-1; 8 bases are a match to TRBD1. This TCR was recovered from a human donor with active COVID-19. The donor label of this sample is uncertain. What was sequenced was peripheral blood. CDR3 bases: TGTGCCAGCTCACTAAAACAGGGGGAAAAAGCTTTCTTT. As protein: CASSLKQGEKAFF. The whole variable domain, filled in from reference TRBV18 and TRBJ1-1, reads NAGVMQNPRHLVRRRGQEARLRCSPMKGHSHVYWYRQLPEEGLKFMVYLQKENIIDESGMPKERFSAEFPKEGPSILRIQQVVRGDSAAYFCASSLKQGEKAFFGQGTRLTVV.